Described below is a single T cell receptor (beta chain) sequence and its context. The antigen remains undetermined. The CDR3 consists of 13 residues. The ends were cut back, 6 bases at V and 0 bases at J, with 9 bases in the middle. The germline V gene encodes CDR1 PRHDT and CDR2 FYEKMQ (reference sequence). These data are taken from a study of cytomegalovirus exposure and HLA in healthy donors. In the study overall: The 120 validation repertoires used the same platform as the approximately 670 first-cohort repertoires (as reported by a later analysis). Points from the study as a whole: The study put 150 to 200 TCR beta chains on its list as cytomegalovirus-associated.

The donors were part of the validation cohort, which consisted of about 130 subjects and was separate from the first cohort of 600 to 850 subjects. Using immunoSEQ multiplex PCR, the repertoire was profiled, and TCRdb retains in-frame clones only, with some absent. Of approximately 270,000 clones in the sample, less than 90% were seen once. The specimen was PBMCs. The chain links TRBV13 to TRBJ2-7; D is ambiguous. The source is a man aged 18 to 30 in good health and CMV-seropositive. Here the CDR3 DNA reads TGTGCCAGCAGTTCGGGCGGCTCCTACGAGCAGTACTTC. It codes for CASSSGGSYEQYF.